This is a list of T cell receptor beta chains from one sample in a study of T cells in Graves' hyperthyroidism and ophthalmopathy. TCRdb re-called the multiplex PCR reads through MiXCR, storing one row per CDR3 protein. The table lists around 400,000 distinct CDR3 sequences, around 16% of them singletons. What was sequenced was blood. The receptors derive from a woman aged 18-30 years with Graves' hyperthyroidism that later progressed to Graves' ophthalmopathy. Each CDR3 is given with its conserved first and last residue. A D gene is named only where the DNA matches it firmly. Size is omitted from some rows. Given values are once, few, many or a class for expanded clones.

clone_size	j_call	v_call	d_call	cdr3_aa	cdr3_nt
.	TRBJ2-3	TRBV10-3	.	CAIKGSSTDTQYF	TGTGCCATCAAAGGTAGTAGCACAGATACGCAGTATTTT
few	TRBJ2-2	TRBV4-1	TRBD1	CASSRRQGDTGELFF	TGCGCCAGCAGCCGGCGACAGGGCGACACCGGGGAGCTGTTTTTT
.	TRBJ1-4	TRBV19	.	CASSTSRRTNEKLFF	TGTGCCAGTAGTACGTCAAGGCGGACTAATGAAAAACTGTTTTTT
.	TRBJ2-5	TRBV10-3	TRBD2	CAISGAGGIQETQYF	TGTGCCATCAGTGGAGCGGGAGGGATACAAGAGACCCAGTACTTC
many	TRBJ2-5	TRBV12-3/TRBV12-4	.	CASSPRFGQETQYF	TGTGCCAGCAGCCCACGGTTCGGGCAAGAGACCCAGTACTTC
.	TRBJ2-1	TRBV5-1	.	CASSLKYQLYNEQLF	TGCGCCAGCAGCTTGAAATATCAGCTCTACAATGAGCAGCTCTTC
many	TRBJ1-5	TRBV27	.	CASSPTGFRNQPQHF	TGTGCCAGCAGTCCTACGGGGTTCAGAAATCAGCCCCAGCATTTT
.	TRBJ1-1	TRBV5-4	.	CASSLGQLMNTEAFF	TGTGCCAGCAGCTTGGGACAGCTAATGAACACTGAAGCTTTCTTT
many	TRBJ1-5	TRBV18	.	CASSPVGGISNQPQHF	TGTGCCAGCTCACCAGTCGGGGGAATTAGCAATCAGCCCCAGCATTTT
few	TRBJ1-5	TRBV2	TRBD1	CASRATGGGQPQHF	TGTGCCAGCAGAGCTACAGGGGGAGGTCAGCCCCAGCATTTT
many	TRBJ2-1	TRBV7-9	TRBD1	CASSPRTGRDNEQFF	TGTGCCAGCAGCCCACGGACAGGGCGGGACAATGAGCAGTTCTTC
few	TRBJ2-7	TRBV10-2	.	CASSDQAFSYEQYF	TGCGCCAGCAGTGACCAAGCATTCTCATACGAGCAGTACTTC
many	TRBJ1-1	TRBV7-2	.	CASSLVGEAFF	TGTGCCAGCAGCTTAGTTGGTGAAGCTTTCTTT
many	TRBJ1-5	TRBV12-3/TRBV12-4	TRBD1	CASRGQGMGQPQHF	TGTGCCAGCAGGGGACAGGGGATGGGTCAGCCCCAGCATTTT
many	TRBJ1-5	TRBV18	.	CASSPSDQPQHF	TGTGCCAGCTCACCCTCAGATCAGCCCCAGCATTTT
many	TRBJ2-3	TRBV27	TRBD2	CASSFEGRASGNTDTQYF	TGTGCCAGCAGTTTCGAGGGTCGGGCTAGCGGGAATACAGATACGCAGTATTTT
many	TRBJ2-7	TRBV7-9	.	CASSFSWEQYF	TGTGCCAGCAGCTTTTCCTGGGAGCAGTACTTC
few	TRBJ2-5	TRBV28	TRBD1	CASSPGTVDRTQYF	TGTGCCAGCAGTCCCGGGACAGTTGATAGGACCCAGTACTTC
many	TRBJ2-7	TRBV18	TRBD1	CASSPRQGADYEQYF	TGTGCCAGCTCACCACGGCAGGGGGCTGACTACGAGCAGTACTTC
.	TRBJ2-1	TRBV9	TRBD2	CASSVGLAAGYNEQFF	TGTGCCAGCAGCGTAGGGCTAGCGGCCGGATACAATGAGCAGTTCTTC
many	TRBJ2-1	TRBV11-2	TRBD2	CASSLALSSGGLNEQFF	TGTGCCAGCAGCTTGGCTCTTAGTAGCGGGGGCCTGAATGAGCAGTTCTTC
few	TRBJ2-3	TRBV6-1	.	CARAHLRDFSSTDTQYF	TGTGCCAGGGCTCATTTAAGGGATTTCTCTAGCACAGATACGCAGTATTTT
many	TRBJ1-4	TRBV3-1	.	CASSQVPRWKSTNEKLFF	TGTGCCAGCAGCCAAGTCCCACGCTGGAAGTCAACTAATGAAAAACTGTTTTTT
many	TRBJ1-2	TRBV5-8	.	CASSLGSANYGYTF	TGTGCCAGCAGCTTAGGGTCGGCTAACTATGGCTACACCTTC
.	TRBJ2-7	TRBV29-1	.	CSVGRDSRVEQYF	TGCAGCGTAGGGAGGGACAGCAGGGTGGAGCAGTACTTC
many	TRBJ2-7	TRBV11-2	.	CASSHHDATVYYEQYF	TGTGCCAGCAGCCACCACGACGCCACTGTATACTACGAGCAGTACTTC
many	TRBJ2-1	TRBV28	TRBD2	CASRLRVASGSHEQFF	TGTGCCAGCCGTCTTAGGGTGGCTAGCGGGAGCCATGAGCAGTTCTTC
.	TRBJ2-1	TRBV7-3	.	CASSPQMGNERFF	TGTGCCAGCAGCCCCCAGATGGGCAATGAGCGGTTCTTC
many	TRBJ2-5	TRBV28	TRBD2	CASSSGLAGGPGQETQYF	TGTGCCAGCAGTTCGGGACTAGCGGGAGGGCCGGGTCAAGAGACCCAGTACTTC
many	TRBJ1-1	TRBV3-1	.	CASSQEKRTLDTEAFF	TGTGCCAGCAGTCAAGAGAAGAGGACGCTCGATACTGAAGCTTTCTTT
many	TRBJ2-7	TRBV6-2/TRBV6-3	.	CASSYDLRNSYEQYF	TGTGCCAGCAGTTACGACCTGCGTAACTCCTACGAGCAGTACTTC
many	TRBJ1-1	TRBV15	.	CATSRGGPLNTEAFF	TGTGCCACCAGCAGAGGAGGGCCATTGAACACTGAAGCTTTCTTT
many	TRBJ1-2	TRBV30	TRBD1	CAWMGQAYGYTF	TGTGCCTGGATGGGACAGGCTTATGGCTACACCTTC
few	TRBJ2-2	TRBV30	.	CAWSVGVGQMTGELFF	TGTGCCTGGAGTGTAGGGGTTGGGCAGATGACCGGGGAGCTGTTTTTT
.	TRBJ2-4	TRBV6-1	TRBD1	CASSVDRGNIQYF	TGTGCCAGCAGCGTAGACAGGGGAAACATTCAGTACTTC
many	TRBJ2-2	TRBV7-8	TRBD2	CASSTRTSGVNTGELFF	TGTGCCAGCAGCACGAGGACTAGCGGGGTTAACACCGGGGAGCTGTTTTTT
few	TRBJ2-7	TRBV10-3	TRBD2	CAITERLAGTYEQYF	TGTGCCATCACAGAAAGGCTAGCGGGAACCTACGAGCAGTACTTC
.	TRBJ2-1	TRBV14	TRBD2	CASSHGLAGINEQFF	TGTGCCAGCAGCCATGGACTAGCGGGGATCAATGAGCAGTTCTTC
many	TRBJ2-7	TRBV30	TRBD1	CAWSGGTGPYEQYF	TGTGCCTGGAGTGGCGGGACAGGACCCTACGAGCAGTACTTC
many	TRBJ1-2	TRBV6-2/TRBV6-3	.	CASSYGQYYGYTF	TGTGCCAGCAGTTACGGGCAGTACTATGGCTACACCTTC
many	TRBJ1-2	TRBV27	.	CASSLTARGNGYTF	TGTGCCAGCAGTTTAACGGCCAGGGGTAATGGCTACACCTTC
many	TRBJ1-5	TRBV7-8	TRBD1	CASSSLGTGLQPQHF	TGTGCCAGCAGCTCATTAGGGACAGGGCTTCAGCCCCAGCATTTT
.	TRBJ2-3	TRBV27	.	CAISVLTSTDTQYF	TGTGCCATCAGTGTGTTGACTAGCACAGATACGCAGTATTTT
many	TRBJ2-2	TRBV2	TRBD2	CASSDQYPSGRNTGELFF	TGTGCCAGCAGTGATCAGTACCCTAGCGGGAGGAACACCGGGGAGCTGTTTTTT
.	TRBJ2-6	TRBV19	.	CASSVTGGAGANVLTF	TGTGCCAGTAGCGTCACAGGTGGGGCTGGGGCCAACGTCCTGACTTTC
.	TRBJ2-5	TRBV6-1	.	CASSEYPASGETQYF	TGTGCCAGCAGTGAATATCCAGCTTCGGGAGAGACCCAGTACTTC
many	TRBJ1-4	TRBV12-3/TRBV12-4	.	CASSLASGNEKLFF	TGTGCCAGCAGTTTAGCCTCCGGTAATGAAAAACTGTTTTTT
few	TRBJ2-7	TRBV13	.	CASSYSDLSPSYEQYF	TGTGCCAGCAGCTATTCGGACCTCTCCCCCTCCTACGAGCAGTACTTC
many	TRBJ2-5	TRBV6-1	.	CASSYAETQYF	TGTGCCAGCAGTTACGCGGAGACCCAGTACTTC
many	TRBJ1-2	TRBV20-1	TRBD1	CSANRDRVGYGYTF	TGCAGTGCTAACCGGGACAGGGTAGGCTATGGCTACACCTTC
many	TRBJ2-7	TRBV12-3/TRBV12-4	TRBD1	CASSFRTGKIYEQYF	TGTGCCAGCAGTTTCAGGACAGGGAAGATCTACGAGCAGTACTTC
many	TRBJ1-5	TRBV20-1	.	CSASYGPQNQPQHF	TGCAGTGCTAGTTACGGGCCCCAGAATCAGCCCCAGCATTTT
many	TRBJ2-1	TRBV12-5	.	CATSPGSNEQFF	TGTGCTACTAGCCCAGGTTCCAATGAGCAGTTCTTC
many	TRBJ2-7	TRBV6-6	.	CASSYDGRGTYEQYF	TGTGCCAGCAGTTACGACGGACGGGGGACCTACGAGCAGTACTTC